These 27 T cell receptor beta chains were sequenced from one sample in a study of cytomegalovirus exposure and HLA in healthy donors. Vbeta (60) and Jbeta (13) primers were used in the PCR. Libraries were prepared by immunoSEQ multiplex PCR; TCRdb keeps only in-frame clonotypes and omits some of them. The data show roughly 190,000 clones, 62% seen once. Sequenced: PBMCs. The receptors shown here come from a middle-aged man in good health and CMV-seronegative.

The J gene is TRBJ2-1, the V gene TRBV19; D perhaps matches TRBD2 (6 bases). This CDR3 spans 18 amino acids. Germline V gene sequence: CDR1 LNHDA, CDR2 SQIVND (reference sequence). Between the trimmed V and J ends, which lost 4 bases and 0 bases, there was a span of 19 bases. In DNA, the CDR3 is TGTGCCAGTAGTAATCCCCGGGCGGGACTCGGCTCCTACAATGAGCAGTTCTTC. Encoded protein: CASSNPRAGLGSYNEQFF.

In its sample, this clone was seen a few times. CDR3 in DNA: TGTGCCAGCAGTTCCGGCAGGGTGACCCGAATGAGTGGGGCACATACGCAGTATTTT. Translating gives CASSSGRVTRMSGAHTQYF. The chain recombines TRBV27 with TRBJ2-3; maybe TRBD1 (5 bases). Germline CDR1 MNHEY, CDR2 SMNVEV (reference sequence). V lost 4 bases and J lost 7, with 30 bases in between. The CDR3 length is 19 residues.

J is TRBJ2-3 and V is TRBV7-3, with TRBD2 matching 10 bases. Unmatched junction bases numbered 9, after V lost 5 bases and J lost 4 bases. CDR1 is SGHTA, CDR2 FQGTGA, per germline. The CDR3 sequence is 16 residues long. DNA of the CDR3: TGTGCCAGCAGCCAATTAGCGGGGGGAGTCGCAGATACGCAGTATTTT. This codes for CASSQLAGGVADTQYF.

This clone was seen more than once but under ten times. V usage is TRBV5-1 and J usage is TRBJ2-3; 10 nucleotides line up with TRBD2. V lost 1 base, J lost 2 bases, and 7 bases stayed unmatched. This CDR3 is built from 17 residues. Germline values: CDR1 SGHRS, CDR2 YFSETQ. CDR3 nucleotide sequence: TGCGCCAGCAGCTTGTCCCCGAGCGGGGGGGCCACAGATACGCAGTATTTT. Amino acid sequence: CASSLSPSGGATDTQYF.

This clone was picked up a small number of times. The chain employs TRBV19 and TRBJ2-3, with TRBD2 matching over 7 bases. Germline assignment: CDR1 LNHDA and CDR2 SQIVND (reference sequence). There are 13 residues in the CDR3. V shed 7 bases, J shed 7 bases, and the junction held 8 bases outside the gene matches. CDR3: CASMLGRDNTQYF. In nucleotides, the CDR3 is TGTGCCAGTATGTTGGGGAGGGATAATACGCAGTATTTT. The full variable domain, completed using reference TRBV19 and TRBJ2-3, is DGGITQSPKYLFRKEGQNVTLSCEQNLNHDAMYWYRQDPGQGLRLIYYSQIVNDFQKGDIAEGYSVSREKKESFPLTVTSAQKNPTAFYLCASMLGRDNTQYFGPGTRLTVL.

The V call is TRBV5-4, the J call TRBJ2-7, with D possibly matching TRBD1 (7 bases). Germline values: CDR1 SGHNT, CDR2 YYREEE (reference sequence). Trimming stripped 4 bases from V and 2 bases from J, with 16 bases between. CDR3 length equals 15 residues. The CDR3 coding sequence is TGTGCCAGCAGCCTCCCGCGGGACAGTCCCTACGAGCAGTACTTC. Protein: CASSLPRDSPYEQYF.

The J gene is TRBJ1-6, the V gene TRBV5-1, with TRBD1 identical over 8 bases. Per germline, CDR1 SGHRS and CDR2 YFSETQ. This CDR3 has 16 amino acids. Unmatched junction bases numbered 10, after V lost 4 bases and J lost 7 bases. This CDR3 reads CASSATGVAGNSPLHF. CDR3 in DNA: TGCGCCAGCAGCGCGACAGGGGTGGCAGGCAATTCACCCCTCCACTTT. Complete variable domain (other parts from reference TRBV5-1 and TRBJ1-6): KAGVTQTPRYLIKTRGQQVTLSCSPISGHRSVSWYQQTPGQGLQFLFEYFSETQRNKGNFPGRFSGRQFSNSRSEMNVSTLELGDSALYLCASSATGVAGNSPLHFGNGTRLTVT.

The rearrangement links TRBV29-1 to TRBJ1-1, with TRBD1 as a possible D gene (6 bases). The CDR3 covers 12 residues. Between the trimmed V and J ends, which lost 7 bases and 2 bases, there was a span of 11 bases. The germline V gene has CDR1 SQVTM and CDR2 ANQGSEA. The CDR3 region has the DNA TGCAGCGGTACCGGGACAAACACTGAAGCTTTCTTT. Residues: CSGTGTNTEAFF. The full variable domain, with the rest looked up from reference TRBV29-1 and TRBJ1-1, is SAVISQKPSRDICQRGTSLTIQCQVDSQVTMMFWYRQQPGQSLTLIATANQGSEATYESGFVIDKFPISRPNLTFSTLTVSNMSPEDSSIYLCSGTGTNTEAFFGQGTRLTVV.

V and J are TRBV7-6 and TRBJ2-7; 9 positions match TRBD1. The CDR3 runs to 14 residues. Trimming cost V 5 bases and J 5 bases; bases outside gene matches: 7. CDR1 and CDR2 from the germline V gene are SGHVS and FNYEAQ. This CDR3 is CASSQPGQGNEQYF. The CDR3 DNA sequence: TGTGCCAGCAGCCAGCCGGGACAGGGTAACGAGCAGTACTTC.

This clone was seen only a few times. The CDR3 nucleotides read TGCAGTGCCGACAGGGTTCCTGAAGCTTTCTTT. Translation: CSADRVPEAFF. The chain joins TRBV20-1 to TRBJ1-1; the match to TRBD1 covers 7 bases. The ends lost 6 bases at V and 6 bases at J; junction bases unmatched: 4. Germline V CDR1 and CDR2: DFQATT, SNEGSKA (reference sequence). CDR3 size: 11 residues.

The genes are TRBV9 and TRBJ2-7; weak D call: TRBD1 (5 bases). The germline V and J ends were trimmed by 4 bases and 2 bases, with 16 bases remaining between them. CDR3 size: 15 residues. Germline V gene sequence: CDR1 SGDLS, CDR2 YYNGEE. The CDR3: CASSISEGAPYEQYF. CDR3 coding DNA: TGTGCCAGCAGCATATCGGAAGGGGCCCCCTACGAGCAGTACTTC.

This clone has just one count. The rearrangement uses TRBV7-8 and TRBJ2-1; 10 positions agree with TRBD1. The CDR3 contains 16 residues. J gave up 5 bases and V 8 bases, and 12 bases lay outside the gene matches. Germline-derived CDR1 and CDR2 are SGHVS and FQNEAQ. This CDR3 reads CASSFTPGQGNNEQFF. CDR3 in DNA: TGTGCCAGCTCCTTTACTCCGGGACAGGGGAACAATGAGCAGTTCTTC.

The chain uses TRBV4-1 and TRBJ2-1; D might be TRBD1 (5 bases). The CDR3 has 15 residues. The V end was cut by 0 bases, the J end by 5 bases, with 11 bases between. Germline CDR1 MGHRA, CDR2 YSYEKL. In DNA, the CDR3 is TGCGCCAGCAGCCAAGAAGGGGAAGGTCACAATGAGCAGTTCTTC. Amino acid sequence: CASSQEGEGHNEQFF.

The chain combines TRBV5-1 with TRBJ1-3; 7 nucleotides align to TRBD1. Germline CDR1 and CDR2: SGHRS and YFSETQ. V shed 0 bases and J 6 bases; nucleotides not matched to a gene: 6. This CDR3 comprises 15 residues. CDR3 nucleotide sequence: TGCGCCAGCAGCTTGGGGTCAGGGGGGAAAAACACCATATATTTT. It specifies CASSLGSGGKNTIYF.

The V call is TRBV4-2, the J call TRBJ2-7; 8 nucleotides match TRBD1. With V trimmed by 2 bases and J by 6 bases, 6 bases remained unmatched. Germline CDR1 LGHNA, CDR2 YNFKEQ. This CDR3 comprises 14 residues. The CDR3 DNA reads as TGTGCCAGCAGCCAATTTCTTGGACAGGGCGAGCAGTACTTC. Amino acids: CASSQFLGQGEQYF.

In this sample, this clone turned up a few times. The chain employs TRBV7-9 and TRBJ2-7; 8 bases agree with TRBD2. This CDR3 is 15 amino acids long. CDR1 SEHNR and CDR2 FQNEAQ come from the germline V gene (reference sequence). The ends lost 1 base at V and 5 bases at J; junction bases unmatched: 7. The CDR3 sequence: CASSLDGLREDEQYF. The CDR3 coding sequence is TGTGCCAGCAGCTTAGATGGATTGCGGGAGGACGAGCAGTACTTC.

This chain connects TRBV5-6 to TRBJ2-2; 9 bases align to TRBD2. This CDR3 has 16 amino acids. The ends lost 2 bases at V and 5 bases at J; junction bases unmatched: 7. The germline V gene encodes CDR1 SGHDT and CDR2 YYEEEE. DNA for the CDR3: TGTGCCAGCAGCTTTTCTAGCGGGAAGGGTACCGGGGAGCTGTTTTTT. Translating gives CASSFSSGKGTGELFF.

This sequence joins TRBV5-1 and TRBJ2-7, with 13 nucleotides matching TRBD2. The V gene end was trimmed by 3 bases and the J gene end by 0 bases; junction bases not matched to a gene: 9. This CDR3 has 18 amino acids. CDR1 and CDR2 from the germline V gene are SGHRS and YFSETQ. DNA for the CDR3: TGCGCCAGCAGCTCAAGACTAGCGGGAGGCTTGAGCTCCTACGAGCAGTACTTC. This encodes CASSSRLAGGLSSYEQYF.

This rearrangement joins TRBV5-1 to TRBJ1-3; D unclear. CDR1 and CDR2 from the germline V gene are SGHRS and YFSETQ. The CDR3 extends over 14 amino acids. The V gene lost 0 bases and the J gene lost 0 bases, with 4 bases spanning the gap. The CDR3 protein is CASSLDGSGNTIYF. DNA of the CDR3: TGCGCCAGCAGCTTGGACGGCTCTGGAAACACCATATATTTT.

There are a few counts of this clone. The V gene is TRBV4-1, the J gene TRBJ2-3; TRBD2 aligns across 16 bases. V shed 7 bases and J 6 bases; nucleotides not matched to a gene: 4. The CDR3 loop spans 15 amino acids. In germline, CDR1 is MGHRA, CDR2 YSYEKL. This CDR3 is CASTGTSGGADTQYF. CDR3 in DNA: TGCGCCAGCACCGGGACTAGCGGGGGGGCGGATACGCAGTATTTT.

In its sample, this clone was seen a few times. J is TRBJ2-1 and V is TRBV19; 10 bases fit TRBD1. J lost 6 bases, V lost 6 bases, and 8 bases had no gene match. CDR1 LNHDA and CDR2 SQIVND come from the germline V gene (reference sequence). The CDR3 totals 15 residues. This CDR3 reads CASRMGQGRPNEQFF. CDR3 DNA: TGTGCCAGTAGGATGGGACAGGGGAGGCCCAATGAGCAGTTCTTC.

In this sample, this clone turned up a few times. This chain joins TRBV25-1 and TRBJ1-5, with no clear D. The V gene's germline CDR1 is MGHDK and CDR2 SYGVNS. The ends were cut back, 0 bases at V and 7 bases at J, with 13 bases in the middle. CDR3 length equals 15 residues. The CDR3 here is CASSEYTRRRQPQHF. The CDR3 DNA reads TGTGCCAGCAGTGAATATACCCGGAGGAGACAGCCCCAGCATTTT.

The chain has TRBV7-2 and TRBJ1-4; 8 nucleotides line up with TRBD1. Germline CDR1 reads SGHTA; CDR2 reads FQGNSA. The CDR3 length is 14 residues. V lost 4 bases, J lost 6 bases, and 4 bases stayed unmatched. For the CDR3, the DNA is TGTGCCAGCAGCTCACAGGGGGTTGATGAAAAACTGTTTTTT. Translation gives CASSSQGVDEKLFF.

The CDR3 bases are TGTGCCAGCTCACGGCAGGGACAGCCAACCGGGGAGCTGTTTTTT. Its translation is CASSRQGQPTGELFF. The chain is built from TRBV18 and TRBJ2-2, with 7 bases that match TRBD1. Per germline, CDR1 KGHSH and CDR2 LQKENI. The CDR3 runs 15 residues. V lost 4 bases to trimming and J lost 5 bases; unmatched junction nucleotides: 7.

The genes are TRBV5-6 and TRBJ2-1; D might be TRBD1 (7 bases). Germline V CDR1 and CDR2: SGHDT, YYEEEE. The V and J ends lost 4 bases and 10 bases respectively, with 21 bases between them. This CDR3 has 15 residues. The CDR3 region is CASSPIPQGTWEQFF. CDR3 nucleotide sequence: TGTGCCAGCAGCCCCATACCACAGGGGACTTGGGAGCAGTTCTTC. Looking up the rest from reference TRBV5-6 and TRBJ2-1 gives the full variable domain: DAGVTQSPTHLIKTRGQQVTLRCSPKSGHDTVSWYQQALGQGPQFIFQYYEEEERQRGNFPDRFSGHQFPNYSSELNVNALLLGDSALYLCASSPIPQGTWEQFFGPGTRLTVL.

The chain carries TRBV29-1 and TRBJ1-4; D is perhaps TRBD1 (6 bases). CDR3 length: 14 amino acids. Germline CDR1 reads SQVTM; CDR2 reads ANQGSEA. V was cut by 4 bases and J by 3 bases, with 12 bases left in between. The CDR3 DNA reads as TGCAGCGTTGGTACCGGGACATCTAATGAAAAACTGTTTTTT. This gives the protein CSVGTGTSNEKLFF. Full variable domain (outside the CDR3, taken from reference TRBV29-1 and TRBJ1-4): SAVISQKPSRDICQRGTSLTIQCQVDSQVTMMFWYRQQPGQSLTLIATANQGSEATYESGFVIDKFPISRPNLTFSTLTVSNMSPEDSSIYLCSVGTGTSNEKLFFGSGTQLSVL.

This clone was seen a few times. The chain recombines TRBV5-6 with TRBJ2-1, with 7 bases aligning to TRBD2. V lost 4 bases, J lost 0 bases, and 7 bases stayed unmatched. Germline assignment: CDR1 SGHDT and CDR2 YYEEEE. The CDR3 runs to 16 residues. CDR3 sequence reads: CASSPRGVSSYNEQFF. The CDR3 nucleotides read TGTGCCAGCAGCCCCCGGGGGGTTAGCTCCTACAATGAGCAGTTCTTC.